These 3 T cell receptor beta chains share one sample of origin, sequenced in a study of blood T cells in healthy people across ages. Then a second PCR, running about 6 to 12 cycles, was carried out with a sample-barcoded 5' primer and a J-beta primer mix. TCRdb called the 5' RACE reads again in MiXCR, with one record for every CDR3 protein. The table records roughly 1.6 million distinct CDR3 sequences, approximately 32% of them present only once. The sequenced sample was blood. Receptors originate from a woman under 40 in good health.

This clonotype was seen a handful of times. V and J are TRBV7-8 and TRBJ2-6, with 12 bases that match TRBD1. The V and J ends lost 4 bases and 4 bases, in that order; junction bases with no gene match: 5. Germline-derived CDR1 and CDR2 are SGHVS and FQNEAQ. The CDR3 is made up of 17 amino acids. CDR3 region: CASSWGQGAGGANVLTF. CDR3 sequence (DNA): TGTGCCAGCAGCTGGGGACAGGGGGCAGGCGGGGCCAACGTCCTGACTTTC.

About this clonotype: A junction boundary mismatches the germline segment, possibly from a read error. J is TRBJ2-6 and V is TRBV25-1, with D perhaps matching TRBD1 (5 bases). Germline CDR1 MGHDK, CDR2 SYGVNS. This CDR3 region has 19 residues. This chain's CDR3 is CASSEWSTTALSGANVPTF. The CDR3 DNA reads TGTGCCAGCAGTGAATGGTCCACGACAGCACTCTCTGGGGCCAACGTCCCGACTTTC.

This clonotype was counted between two and nine times. The genes are TRBV11-2 and TRBJ2-7; possible D gene TRBD2, 6 bases. This CDR3 spans 15 amino acids. Germline V gives CDR1 SGHAT, CDR2 FQNNGV. V gave up 5 bases and J gave up 2 bases, with 16 bases separating them. The CDR3 is CASSTTGSSTYEQYF. CDR3 nucleotide sequence: TGTGCCAGCAGCACGACCGGGAGTAGTACCTACGAGCAGTACTTC.